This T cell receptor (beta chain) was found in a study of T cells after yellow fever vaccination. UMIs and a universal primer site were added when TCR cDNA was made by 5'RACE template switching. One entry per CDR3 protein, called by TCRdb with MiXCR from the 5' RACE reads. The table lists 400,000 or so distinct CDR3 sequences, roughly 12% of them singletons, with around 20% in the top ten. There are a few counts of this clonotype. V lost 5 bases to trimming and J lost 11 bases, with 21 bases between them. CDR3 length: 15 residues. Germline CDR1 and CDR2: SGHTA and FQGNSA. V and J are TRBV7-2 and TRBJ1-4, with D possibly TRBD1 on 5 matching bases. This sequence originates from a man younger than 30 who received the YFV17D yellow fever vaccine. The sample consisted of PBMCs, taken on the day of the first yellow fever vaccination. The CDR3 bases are TGTGCCAGCAGCGGGACTCAGGGCGGCTGGGGGAAACTGTTTTTT. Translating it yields CASSGTQGGWGKLFF.